A selection of T cell receptor beta chains follows, all from one sample in a study of T cells in Graves' hyperthyroidism and ophthalmopathy. TCRdb recomputed calls from the multiplex PCR reads with MiXCR, one row per CDR3 protein. Among under 300,000 distinct CDR3 sequences listed, about 14% were seen once. Sequencing input: blood. The receptor source for this set is a woman aged 25 to 39 with Graves' hyperthyroidism that later progressed to Graves' ophthalmopathy. Both conserved end residues are part of each CDR3. D genes are given only for firm matches. Expanded clones get a size class; other rows say once, few or many, or leave the size out.

cdr3_aa cdr3_nt d_call j_call clone_size v_call
CASGLMETQYF TGTGCTAGTGGTTTGATGGAGACCCAGTACTTC - TRBJ2-5 few TRBV12-5
CASSYAGVEGSYEQYF TGTGCCAGCAGTTACGCGGGAGTCGAAGGCTCCTACGAGCAGTACTTC TRBD2 TRBJ2-7 many TRBV6-7
CASTADRGGSPLHF TGTGCCAGCACTGCGGACAGGGGGGGTTCACCCCTCCACTTT TRBD1 TRBJ1-6 few TRBV27
CASSQQGRGAFF TGTGCCAGCAGCCAGCAAGGGAGGGGAGCTTTCTTT - TRBJ1-1 many TRBV3-1
CASSYGIQGATEAFF TGTGCCAGCAGTTACGGGATCCAGGGGGCCACTGAAGCTTTCTTT TRBD1 TRBJ1-1 many TRBV6-5
CASSRPQENQPQHF TGCGCCAGCAGCCGACCCCAGGAAAATCAGCCCCAGCATTTT - TRBJ1-5 few TRBV4-1
CASSARDYHYEQYF TGTGCCAGCAGCGCCCGGGACTACCACTACGAGCAGTACTTC TRBD2 TRBJ2-7 many TRBV7-8
CASSYRTGRGTGELFF TGTGCCAGCAGCTACCGGACAGGGCGCGGCACCGGGGAGCTGTTTTTT TRBD1 TRBJ2-2 many TRBV5-6
CASSQDRSTDTQYF TGCGCCAGCAGCCAAGATCGAAGCACAGATACGCAGTATTTT - TRBJ2-3 few TRBV4-3
CASSLPKPTSAQETQYF TGTGCCAGCAGCTTACCTAAACCGACTAGCGCCCAAGAGACCCAGTACTTC TRBD2 TRBJ2-5 - TRBV7-9
CASRRLAGGPGVTDTQYF TGTGCCAGCAGGCGACTAGCGGGAGGGCCGGGTGTAACAGATACGCAGTATTTT TRBD2 TRBJ2-3 many TRBV7-9
CASRDTTYEQYF TGTGCCTCCCGGGACACAACCTACGAGCAGTACTTC - TRBJ2-7 - TRBV10-3
CASSLDFANEQFF TGTGCCAGCAGCTTAGATTTTGCCAATGAGCAGTTCTTC - TRBJ2-1 many TRBV7-3
CASSQGAYEQYF TGTGCCAGCTCGCAAGGAGCCTACGAGCAGTACTTC - TRBJ2-7 many TRBV18
CASSSGLNTEAFF TGTGCCAGCAGCTCGGGCCTGAACACTGAAGCTTTCTTT - TRBJ1-1 many TRBV11-2
CASSINGRGFTDTQYF TGCGCCAGCAGCATCAATGGTAGGGGTTTCACAGATACGCAGTATTTT - TRBJ2-3 - TRBV5-1
CASSLYSGTYNEQFF TGTGCCAGCAGTTTATATAGCGGGACCTACAATGAGCAGTTCTTC TRBD2 TRBJ2-1 few TRBV27
CAISRGGQGGRYEQYF TGTGCCATCAGTAGGGGTGGACAGGGGGGCCGATACGAGCAGTACTTC TRBD1 TRBJ2-7 - TRBV10-3
CASSIERGTNYGYTF TGTGCCAGTAGTATAGAACGGGGAACTAACTATGGCTACACCTTC - TRBJ1-2 few TRBV19
CASSFPGSQETQYF TGTGCCAGCAGCTTCCCCGGGAGCCAAGAGACCCAGTACTTC - TRBJ2-5 - TRBV7-9
CASSLLSPDTQYF TGTGCCAGCAGCCTCCTATCCCCAGATACGCAGTATTTT - TRBJ2-3 many TRBV7-8
CASSSYGQPQHF TGTGCCAGCAGTTCGTACGGTCAGCCCCAGCATTTT - TRBJ1-5 - TRBV12-3/TRBV12-4